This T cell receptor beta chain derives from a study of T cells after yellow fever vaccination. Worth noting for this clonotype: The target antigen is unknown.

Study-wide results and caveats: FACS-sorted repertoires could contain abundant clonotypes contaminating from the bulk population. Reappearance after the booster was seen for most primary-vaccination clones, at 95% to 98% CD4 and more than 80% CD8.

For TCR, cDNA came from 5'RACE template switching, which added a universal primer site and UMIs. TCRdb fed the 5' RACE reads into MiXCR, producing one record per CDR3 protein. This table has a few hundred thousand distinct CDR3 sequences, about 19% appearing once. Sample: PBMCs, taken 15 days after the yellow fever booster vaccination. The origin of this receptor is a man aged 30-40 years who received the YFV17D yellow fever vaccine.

The CDR3 spells CASSLRLGERETQYF. The CDR3 region has the DNA TGTGCCAGCAGCCTCCGACTAGGGGAGAGAGAGACCCAGTACTTC. This chain connects TRBV7-2 to TRBJ2-5; weak D call: TRBD2 (6 bases). V shed 5 bases and J shed 4 bases, with 17 bases lying between them. Germline V gives CDR1 SGHTA, CDR2 FQGNSA. The CDR3 contains 15 residues.